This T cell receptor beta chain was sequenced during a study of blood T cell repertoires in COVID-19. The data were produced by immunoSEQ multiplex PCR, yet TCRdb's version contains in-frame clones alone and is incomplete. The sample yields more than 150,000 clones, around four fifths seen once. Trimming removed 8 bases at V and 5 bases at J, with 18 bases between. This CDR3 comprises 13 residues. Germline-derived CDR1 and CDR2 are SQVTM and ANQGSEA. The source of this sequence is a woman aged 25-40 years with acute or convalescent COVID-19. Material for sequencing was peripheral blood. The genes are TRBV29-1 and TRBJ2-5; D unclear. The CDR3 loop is CSFQPFARETQYF. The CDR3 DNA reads TGCAGCTTCCAACCTTTCGCCAGGGAGACCCAGTACTTC.